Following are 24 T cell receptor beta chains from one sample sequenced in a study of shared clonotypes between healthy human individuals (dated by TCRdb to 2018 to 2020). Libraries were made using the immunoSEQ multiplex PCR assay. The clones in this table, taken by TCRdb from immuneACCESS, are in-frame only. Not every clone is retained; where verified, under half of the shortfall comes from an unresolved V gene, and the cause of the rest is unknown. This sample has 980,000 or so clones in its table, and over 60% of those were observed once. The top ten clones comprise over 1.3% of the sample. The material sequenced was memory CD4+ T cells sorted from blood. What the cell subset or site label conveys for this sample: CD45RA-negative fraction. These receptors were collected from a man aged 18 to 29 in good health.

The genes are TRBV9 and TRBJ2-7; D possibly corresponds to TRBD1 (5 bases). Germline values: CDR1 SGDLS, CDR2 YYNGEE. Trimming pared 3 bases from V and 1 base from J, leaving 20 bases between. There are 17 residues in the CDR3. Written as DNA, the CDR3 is TGTGCCAGCAGCGCCTATCAGGCATCCAGGGTATCCTACGAGCAGTACTTC. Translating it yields CASSAYQASRVSYEQYF.

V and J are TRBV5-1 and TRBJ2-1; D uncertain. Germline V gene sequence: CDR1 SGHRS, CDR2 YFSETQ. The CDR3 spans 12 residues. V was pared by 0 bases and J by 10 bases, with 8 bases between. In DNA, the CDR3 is TGCGCCAGCAGCTTGGGCAGCTGGGAGCAGTTCTTC. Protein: CASSLGSWEQFF.

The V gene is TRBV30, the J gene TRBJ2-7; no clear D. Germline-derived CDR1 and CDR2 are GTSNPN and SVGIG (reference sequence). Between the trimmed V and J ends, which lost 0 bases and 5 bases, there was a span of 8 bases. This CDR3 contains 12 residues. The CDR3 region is CAWSVWGNEQYF. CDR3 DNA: TGTGCCTGGAGTGTATGGGGTAACGAGCAGTACTTC. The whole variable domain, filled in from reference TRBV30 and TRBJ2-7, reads SQTIHQWPATLVQPVGSPLSLECTVEGTSNPNLYWYRQAAGRGLQLLFYSVGIGQISSEVPQNLSASRPQDRQFILSSKKLLLSDSGFYLCAWSVWGNEQYFGPGTRLTVT.

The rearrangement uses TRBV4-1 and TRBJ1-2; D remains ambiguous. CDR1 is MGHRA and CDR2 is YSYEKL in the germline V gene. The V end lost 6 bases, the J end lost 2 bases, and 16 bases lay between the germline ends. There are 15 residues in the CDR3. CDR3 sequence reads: CASRPQETANYGYTF. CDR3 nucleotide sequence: TGCGCCAGCAGACCCCAGGAAACGGCCAACTATGGCTACACCTTC.

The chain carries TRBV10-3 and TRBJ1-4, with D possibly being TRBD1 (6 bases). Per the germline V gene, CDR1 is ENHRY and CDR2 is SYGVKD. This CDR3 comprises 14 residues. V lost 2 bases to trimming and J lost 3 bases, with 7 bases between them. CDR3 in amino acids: CAISERGSNEKLFF. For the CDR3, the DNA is TGTGCCATCAGTGAGAGGGGGTCTAATGAAAAACTGTTTTTT.

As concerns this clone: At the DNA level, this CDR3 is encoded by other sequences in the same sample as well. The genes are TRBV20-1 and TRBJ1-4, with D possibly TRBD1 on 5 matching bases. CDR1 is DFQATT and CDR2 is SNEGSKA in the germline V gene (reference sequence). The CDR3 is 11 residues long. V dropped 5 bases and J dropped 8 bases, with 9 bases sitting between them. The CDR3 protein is CSARGDEKLFF. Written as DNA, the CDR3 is TGCAGTGCTCGGGGGGACGAAAAACTGTTTTTT.

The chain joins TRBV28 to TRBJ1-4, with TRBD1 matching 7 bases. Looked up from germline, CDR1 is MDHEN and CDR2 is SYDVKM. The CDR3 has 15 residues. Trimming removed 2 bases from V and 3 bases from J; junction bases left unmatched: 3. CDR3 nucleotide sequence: TGTGCCAGCAGTTTACGGACAGGCCCTAATGAAAAACTGTTTTTT. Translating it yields CASSLRTGPNEKLFF.

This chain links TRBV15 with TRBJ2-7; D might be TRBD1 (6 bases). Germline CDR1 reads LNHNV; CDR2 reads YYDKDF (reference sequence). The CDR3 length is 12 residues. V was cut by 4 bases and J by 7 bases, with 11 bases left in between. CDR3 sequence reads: CATSTGQKEQYF. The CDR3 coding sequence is TGTGCCACCAGCACAGGACAGAAGGAGCAGTACTTC.

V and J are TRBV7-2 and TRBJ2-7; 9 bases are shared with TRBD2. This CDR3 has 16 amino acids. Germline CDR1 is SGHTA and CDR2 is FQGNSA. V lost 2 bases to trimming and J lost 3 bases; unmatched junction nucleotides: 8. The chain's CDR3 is CASSLWASGNSYEQYF. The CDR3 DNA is TGTGCCAGCAGCTTATGGGCTAGCGGGAACAGCTACGAGCAGTACTTC.

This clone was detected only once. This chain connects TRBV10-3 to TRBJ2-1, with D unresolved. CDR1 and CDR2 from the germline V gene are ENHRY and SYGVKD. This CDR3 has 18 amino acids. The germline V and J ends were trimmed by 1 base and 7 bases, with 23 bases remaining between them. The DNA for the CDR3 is TGTGCCATCAGTGAGTACCCCTCTTCCGGGCTTGTAGGGAATGAGCAGTTCTTC. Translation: CAISEYPSSGLVGNEQFF.

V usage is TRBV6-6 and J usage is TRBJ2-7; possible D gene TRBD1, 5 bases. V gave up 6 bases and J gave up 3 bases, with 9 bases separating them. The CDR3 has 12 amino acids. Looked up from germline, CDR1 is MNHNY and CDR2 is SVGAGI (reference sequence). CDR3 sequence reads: CASRIDSYEQYF. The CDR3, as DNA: TGTGCCAGCAGGATAGACAGCTACGAGCAGTACTTC.

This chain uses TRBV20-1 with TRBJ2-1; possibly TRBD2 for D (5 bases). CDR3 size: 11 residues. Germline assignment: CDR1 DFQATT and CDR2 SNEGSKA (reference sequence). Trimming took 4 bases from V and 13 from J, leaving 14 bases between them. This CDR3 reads CSATDPGFQFF. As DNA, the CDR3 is TGCAGTGCTACAGACCCGGGGTTCCAGTTCTTC.

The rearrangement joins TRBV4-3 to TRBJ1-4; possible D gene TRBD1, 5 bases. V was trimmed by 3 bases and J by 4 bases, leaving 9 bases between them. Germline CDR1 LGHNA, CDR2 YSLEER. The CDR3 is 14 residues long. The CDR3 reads CASSHGTGNEKLFF. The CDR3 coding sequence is TGCGCCAGCAGCCACGGGACGGGTAATGAAAAACTGTTTTTT.

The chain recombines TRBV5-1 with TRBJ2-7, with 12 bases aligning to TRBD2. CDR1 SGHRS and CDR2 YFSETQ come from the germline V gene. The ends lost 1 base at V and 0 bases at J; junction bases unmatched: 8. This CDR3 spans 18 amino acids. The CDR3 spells CASSLKTSGRVSSYEQYF. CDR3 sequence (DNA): TGCGCCAGCAGCTTGAAGACTAGCGGGAGAGTAAGCTCCTACGAGCAGTACTTC.

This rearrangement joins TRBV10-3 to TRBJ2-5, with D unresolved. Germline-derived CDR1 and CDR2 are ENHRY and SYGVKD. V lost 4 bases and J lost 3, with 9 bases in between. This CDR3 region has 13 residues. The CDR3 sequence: CAISASVEETQYF. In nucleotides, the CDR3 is TGTGCCATCAGTGCTTCCGTGGAAGAGACCCAGTACTTC.

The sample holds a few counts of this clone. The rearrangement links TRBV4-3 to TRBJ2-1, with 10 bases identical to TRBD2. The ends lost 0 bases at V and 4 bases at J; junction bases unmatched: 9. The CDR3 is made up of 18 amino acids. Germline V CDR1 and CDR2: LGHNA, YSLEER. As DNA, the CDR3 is TGCGCCAGCAGCCAAGACCGACGCACTAGCGGGAATTACAATGAGCAGTTCTTC. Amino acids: CASSQDRRTSGNYNEQFF.

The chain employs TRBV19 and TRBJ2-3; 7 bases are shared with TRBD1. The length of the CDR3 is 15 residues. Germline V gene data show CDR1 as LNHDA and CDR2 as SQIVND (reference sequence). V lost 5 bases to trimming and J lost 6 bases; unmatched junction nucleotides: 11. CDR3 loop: CASSLRDRPGDTQYF. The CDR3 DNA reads TGTGCCAGTAGTCTCCGGGACAGACCCGGGGATACGCAGTATTTT.

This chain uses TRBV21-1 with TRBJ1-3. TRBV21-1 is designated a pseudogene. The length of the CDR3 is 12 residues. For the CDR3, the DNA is TGTGCCAGCAGCAAAGGGGGAAACACCATATATTTT. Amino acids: CASSKGGNTIYF.

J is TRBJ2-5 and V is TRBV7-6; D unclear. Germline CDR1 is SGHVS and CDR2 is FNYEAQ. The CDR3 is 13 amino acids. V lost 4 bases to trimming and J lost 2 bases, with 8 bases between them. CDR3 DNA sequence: TGTGCCAGCAGCTCGATTCTACAAGAGACCCAGTACTTC. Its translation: CASSSILQETQYF.

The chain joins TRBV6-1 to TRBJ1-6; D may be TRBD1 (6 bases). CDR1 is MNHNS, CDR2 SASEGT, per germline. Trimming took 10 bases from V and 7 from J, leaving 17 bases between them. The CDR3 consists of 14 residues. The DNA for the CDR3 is TGTGCCACCGACCATCGGACAGAAAATTCACCCCTCCACTTT. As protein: CATDHRTENSPLHF.

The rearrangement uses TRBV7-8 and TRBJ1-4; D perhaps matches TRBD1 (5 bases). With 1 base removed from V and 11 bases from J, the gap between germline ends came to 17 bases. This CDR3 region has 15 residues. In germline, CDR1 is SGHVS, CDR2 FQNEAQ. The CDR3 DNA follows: TGTGCCAGCAGCTTAGATGGGGGTATAGGAGTTAAACTGTTTTTT. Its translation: CASSLDGGIGVKLFF.

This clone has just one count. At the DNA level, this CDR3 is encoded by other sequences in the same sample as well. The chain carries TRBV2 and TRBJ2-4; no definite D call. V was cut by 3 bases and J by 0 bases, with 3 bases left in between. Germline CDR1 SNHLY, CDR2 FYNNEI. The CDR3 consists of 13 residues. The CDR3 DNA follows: TGTGCCAGCAGTGACGAAGCCAAAAACATTCAGTACTTC. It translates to CASSDEAKNIQYF. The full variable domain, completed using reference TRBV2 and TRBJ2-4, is EPEVTQTPSHQVTQMGQEVILRCVPISNHLYFYWYRQILGQKVEFLVSFYNNEISEKSEIFDDQFSVERPDGSNFTLKIRSTKLEDSAMYFCASSDEAKNIQYFGAGTRLSVL.

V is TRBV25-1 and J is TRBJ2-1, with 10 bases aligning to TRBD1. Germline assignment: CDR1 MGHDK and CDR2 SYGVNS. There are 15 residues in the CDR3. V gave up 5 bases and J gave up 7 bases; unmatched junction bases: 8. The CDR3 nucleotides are TGTGCCAGCAGTCCCCGGGACAGGGGCGGGAATGAGCAGTTCTTC. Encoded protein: CASSPRDRGGNEQFF.

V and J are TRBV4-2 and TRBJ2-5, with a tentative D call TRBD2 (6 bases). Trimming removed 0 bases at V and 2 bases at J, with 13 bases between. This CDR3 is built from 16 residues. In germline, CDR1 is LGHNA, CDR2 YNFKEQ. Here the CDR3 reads CASSQDAGGVQETQYF. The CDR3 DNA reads TGTGCCAGCAGCCAAGATGCCGGGGGAGTTCAAGAGACCCAGTACTTC.